This T cell receptor (beta chain) was profiled in a study of cytomegalovirus exposure and HLA in healthy donors. Study-wide points: According to an earlier analysis, most TCR beta V segments yielded productive rearrangements about 87% or about 30% of the time. After further analysis at a later stage, 17,000 or so TCR beta sequences were associated with HLA alleles at 0.05 false discovery rate. The study labeled around 160 TCR beta chains cytomegalovirus-associated. CMV antigen specificity was confirmed in vitro for a few CMV-associated chains.

Germline CDR1 and CDR2: SQVTM and ANQGSEA. The CDR3 runs to 14 residues. The V end was cut by 6 bases, the J end by 1 base, with 15 bases between. It was with 60 Vbeta and 13 Jbeta primers that the PCR ran. Generated by immunoSEQ multiplex PCR, the TCRdb table keeps only in-frame clones and is missing some. This sample has some 95,000 clones, with around four fifths found just once. Comment on this clone: Its antigen is not known.

Specimen: PBMCs. V usage is TRBV29-1 and J usage is TRBJ1-1, with a possible D match to TRBD1 (6 bases). The clonotype comes from a woman in her 40s in good health and CMV-seronegative. CDR3 residues: CSVAAVGGNTEAFF. The CDR3 coding sequence is TGCAGCGTGGCCGCCGTAGGGGGGAACACTGAAGCTTTCTTT.